This entry describes one T cell receptor beta chain. The data were produced by immunoSEQ multiplex PCR, yet TCRdb's version contains in-frame clones alone and is incomplete. Among approximately 320,000 clones listed, roughly 85% were seen once. This CDR3 is built from 15 residues. Between the trimmed V and J ends, which lost 5 bases and 0 bases, there was a span of 14 bases. Germline CDR1 reads SGHDN; CDR2 reads FVKESK. This entry is derived from a study of blood T cell repertoires in COVID-19. This clonotype was sampled from a human donor in a cohort sampled during active COVID-19. Sequencing was done on a sample of peripheral blood. V gene TRBV14 combines with J gene TRBJ2-7, with D hard to call. The DNA for the CDR3 is TGTGCCAGCAGCTCGAACGGCGGTTACTCCTACGAGCAGTACTTC. It yields the protein CASSSNGGYSYEQYF. Combining the CDR3 with reference TRBV14 and TRBJ2-7 gives the whole variable domain EAGVTQFPSHSVIEKGQTVTLRCDPISGHDNLYWYRRVMGKEIKFLLHFVKESKQDESGMPNNRFLAERTGGTYSTLKVQPAELEDSGVYFCASSSNGGYSYEQYFGPGTRLTVT.